These T cell receptor beta chains were read from a single sample in a study of T-cell memory formation after mild COVID-19. One entry per CDR3 protein results from TCRdb running MiXCR on the 5' RACE reads. Here the sample spans 350,000 to 500,000 distinct CDR3 sequences, under 25% being singletons. Sequenced input: PBMCs or a T cell subset sorted from them (not recorded which). The origin of the receptors is an adult woman who had mild COVID-19 (a few samples of this study predate the infection). Cell type and time point are not known. CDR3s include the opening cysteine and the closing phenylalanine or tryptophan. The order of the fields is J gene, V gene, CDR3 protein.

j_call: TRBJ2-5; v_call: TRBV29-1; cdr3_aa: CSVEKVVLAGDEETQYF
j_call: TRBJ2-2; v_call: TRBV19; cdr3_aa: CASSIREGPGTGELFF
j_call: TRBJ2-3; v_call: TRBV2; cdr3_aa: CASGSGNTQYF
j_call: TRBJ1-1; v_call: TRBV7-9; cdr3_aa: CASSSHVGTGTTEAFF
j_call: TRBJ1-1; v_call: TRBV5-1; cdr3_aa: CASSLGQGSWVTEAFF
j_call: TRBJ1-6; v_call: TRBV7-6; cdr3_aa: CASSPTGGLSSYNSPLHF
j_call: TRBJ1-1; v_call: TRBV24-1; cdr3_aa: CATKRGANTEAFF
j_call: TRBJ1-2; v_call: TRBV7-6; cdr3_aa: CASSLEPGANNYGYTF
j_call: TRBJ1-3; v_call: TRBV5-1; cdr3_aa: CASSLANSGTGNTIYF
j_call: TRBJ2-7; v_call: TRBV11-3; cdr3_aa: CASSLDNTYEQYF
j_call: TRBJ2-5; v_call: TRBV18; cdr3_aa: CASSPLQGAYQETQYF
j_call: TRBJ2-2; v_call: TRBV7-2; cdr3_aa: CASTWIGRVGTGELFF
j_call: TRBJ2-1; v_call: TRBV6-5; cdr3_aa: CASSSGSTYNEQFF
j_call: TRBJ1-2; v_call: TRBV6-5; cdr3_aa: CASSYDTTRGYGYTF
j_call: TRBJ1-6; v_call: TRBV3-1; cdr3_aa: CASTTRTGGNSPLHF
j_call: TRBJ1-5; v_call: TRBV20-1; cdr3_aa: CSARGTFNQPQHF
j_call: TRBJ2-7; v_call: TRBV29-1; cdr3_aa: CSVEDWTGGNPYEQYF
j_call: TRBJ2-7; v_call: TRBV4-2; cdr3_aa: CASSQGGTSPSYEQYF
j_call: TRBJ2-7; v_call: TRBV4-1; cdr3_aa: CASSRLTGSPYEQYF
j_call: TRBJ2-7; v_call: TRBV24-1; cdr3_aa: CATSDSTSGFYEQYF
j_call: TRBJ2-5; v_call: TRBV24-1; cdr3_aa: CATSDLGTQYF
j_call: TRBJ2-2; v_call: TRBV6-6; cdr3_aa: CASCRSANTGELFF
j_call: TRBJ2-1; v_call: TRBV12-3/TRBV12-4; cdr3_aa: CASSRGASLGEQFF
j_call: TRBJ2-7; v_call: TRBV27; cdr3_aa: CASRSRPVAYEQYF
j_call: TRBJ1-1; v_call: TRBV29-1; cdr3_aa: CSVTGGAGTEAFF
j_call: TRBJ2-3; v_call: TRBV20-1; cdr3_aa: CSAPRDRGADTQYF
j_call: TRBJ1-2; v_call: TRBV6-6; cdr3_aa: CASRVQGAEGYTF
j_call: TRBJ1-5; v_call: TRBV6-4; cdr3_aa: CATSAQASNQPQHF
j_call: TRBJ2-1; v_call: TRBV12-3/TRBV12-4; cdr3_aa: CASSFSTGGNEQFF
j_call: TRBJ2-1; v_call: TRBV27; cdr3_aa: CASSTGTGIYNEQFF
j_call: TRBJ2-7; v_call: TRBV29-1; cdr3_aa: CSVEDRRATTYEQYF
j_call: TRBJ2-1; v_call: TRBV4-2; cdr3_aa: CASSHKIAGGLPEQFF
j_call: TRBJ2-5; v_call: TRBV6-5; cdr3_aa: CASSRPTGPLGETQYF
j_call: TRBJ2-7; v_call: TRBV10-3; cdr3_aa: CAIRSAGGQLSYEQYF
j_call: TRBJ2-1; v_call: TRBV24-1; cdr3_aa: CATSDLGRAGGVNEQFF
j_call: TRBJ2-7; v_call: TRBV7-9; cdr3_aa: CASSLAGGLKDLSEQYF
j_call: TRBJ2-5; v_call: TRBV12-3/TRBV12-4; cdr3_aa: CASSFQGTETQYF
j_call: TRBJ1-2; v_call: TRBV4-1; cdr3_aa: CASSQETKAENYGYTF
j_call: TRBJ2-7; v_call: TRBV7-2; cdr3_aa: CASGSGYSYEQYF
j_call: TRBJ2-2; v_call: TRBV6-2/TRBV6-3; cdr3_aa: CASSYHTGFSGELFF
j_call: TRBJ1-1; v_call: TRBV10-3; cdr3_aa: CAISDNEVGMNTEAFF
j_call: TRBJ2-4; v_call: TRBV3-1; cdr3_aa: CASSQGLFKNIQYF
j_call: TRBJ2-7; v_call: TRBV6-5; cdr3_aa: CASRPTSGRAKEQYF
j_call: TRBJ2-1; v_call: TRBV15; cdr3_aa: CATSMTGLGGNEQFF
j_call: TRBJ2-7; v_call: TRBV20-1; cdr3_aa: CSARTGSYYEQYF
j_call: TRBJ2-5; v_call: TRBV6-5; cdr3_aa: CASGPVPGVETQYF
j_call: TRBJ2-7; v_call: TRBV11-3; cdr3_aa: CASSIELSYEQYF
j_call: TRBJ2-7; v_call: TRBV20-1; cdr3_aa: CSARSGRVYEQYF
j_call: TRBJ2-1; v_call: TRBV5-5; cdr3_aa: CASSTTGTSSYNEQFF
j_call: TRBJ2-2; v_call: TRBV4-1; cdr3_aa: CASSQEPQVANTGELFF
j_call: TRBJ2-7; v_call: TRBV6-5; cdr3_aa: CASSYSWTSGRTSEYF
j_call: TRBJ1-1; v_call: TRBV7-6; cdr3_aa: CASARELATEAFF
j_call: TRBJ2-1; v_call: TRBV11-3; cdr3_aa: CASSFRLVPQSNEQFF
j_call: TRBJ2-3; v_call: TRBV5-1; cdr3_aa: CASSSLAEEDTQYF
j_call: TRBJ1-1; v_call: TRBV4-3; cdr3_aa: CASSQGSGLGARGAFF